A selection of T cell receptor beta chains follows, all from one sample in a study of OX40 agonist ivuxolimab in advanced cancers. TCRdb's table, derived via immunoSEQ multiplex PCR, lists solely in-frame clones and lacks some. In the table there are tens of thousands of clones, roughly 91% of which are singletons. Specimen: CD4+ or CD8+ T cells sorted from blood, collected in a trial of the OX40 agonist ivuxolimab. Receptor source: an adult with an advanced solid tumor such as melanoma, head and neck, liver or kidney cancer. The CDR3 runs from the conserved cysteine through the conserved F or W. The order of the fields is V gene, D gene, J gene, clone size, CDR3 DNA, CDR3 protein. The D gene is left open where the match is weak. Size values are once, few and many counts, or a class for expanded clones, and some rows have none.

V: TRBV29-1; D: TRBD1; J: TRBJ2-7; size: .; DNA: TGCAGCGCCCGGACAGGGTTACCCTACGAGCAGTACTTC; CDR3: CSARTGLPYEQYF
V: TRBV4-1; D: .; J: TRBJ1-1; size: .; DNA: TGCGCCAGCAGCCACGATTCAAAACAGGGCACTGAAGCTTTCTTT; CDR3: CASSHDSKQGTEAFF
V: TRBV7-6; D: .; J: TRBJ1-2; size: .; DNA: TGTGCCAGCAGCTTAAGAGGGGAAGTTAACTATGGCTACACCTTC; CDR3: CASSLRGEVNYGYTF
V: TRBV7-6; D: TRBD2; J: TRBJ2-1; size: .; DNA: TGTGCCAGCAGCTTAGTAATAGCGGGAGCCCATGAGCAGTTCTTC; CDR3: CASSLVIAGAHEQFF
V: TRBV4-1; D: TRBD1; J: TRBJ1-2; size: .; DNA: TGCGCCAGCAGCCAACCCGGGGAGGACAGGGTTTTTGGCTACACCTTC; CDR3: CASSQPGEDRVFGYTF
V: TRBV28; D: .; J: TRBJ2-7; size: .; DNA: TGTGCCAGCACCTGGGCAGGGGTCGTTTCTGAATACGAGCAGTACTTC; CDR3: CASTWAGVVSEYEQYF
V: TRBV10-3; D: .; J: TRBJ1-2; size: .; DNA: TGTGCCATCAGTCAGGGACCCAGAATGTATGGCTACACCTTC; CDR3: CAISQGPRMYGYTF
V: TRBV7-9; D: .; J: TRBJ2-7; size: .; DNA: TGTGCCAGCAGCTCCTCCGGTGGGGTCCACGAGCAGTACTTC; CDR3: CASSSSGGVHEQYF
V: TRBV20-1; D: .; J: TRBJ1-1; size: few; DNA: TGCAGTGCTCATCAGGGGAGTGAAGCTTTCTTT; CDR3: CSAHQGSEAFF
V: TRBV6-5; D: TRBD1; J: TRBJ1-2; size: .; DNA: TGTGCCAGCAGCACGGGACAGGGGAATGGCTACACCTTC; CDR3: CASSTGQGNGYTF
V: TRBV7-8; D: .; J: TRBJ2-7; size: once; DNA: TGTGCCAGCAGCCTGGGGGGAGGCGTCTACGAGCAGTACTTC; CDR3: CASSLGGGVYEQYF
V: TRBV9; D: TRBD1; J: TRBJ2-3; size: .; DNA: TGTGCCAGCAGCGTCGACCCACCGGACAGGGTGGCCAGAGATACGCAGTATTTT; CDR3: CASSVDPPDRVARDTQYF
V: TRBV6-6; D: TRBD2; J: TRBJ2-7; size: .; DNA: TGTGCCAGCAGTTACATGATACTAGCGGGAGCTAACGAGCAGTACTTC; CDR3: CASSYMILAGANEQYF
V: TRBV11-2; D: .; J: TRBJ1-6; size: .; DNA: TGTGCCAGCAGCTTCGCGGGGGGAGGGCCACTCTATAATTCACCCCTCCACTTT; CDR3: CASSFAGGGPLYNSPLHF
V: TRBV5-6; D: .; J: TRBJ2-1; size: .; DNA: TGTGCCAGCAGCCTCGGGACTTTTAACAATGAGCAGTTCTTC; CDR3: CASSLGTFNNEQFF
V: TRBV4-1; D: TRBD2; J: TRBJ2-3; size: .; DNA: TGCGCCAGCAGCCTGGTTAGCGGGAGCACAGATACGCAGTATTTT; CDR3: CASSLVSGSTDTQYF
V: TRBV29-1; D: TRBD1; J: TRBJ2-7; size: .; DNA: TGCAGCGTTGAGGGACAGGGCATCGGCGAGCAGTACTTC; CDR3: CSVEGQGIGEQYF
V: TRBV29-1; D: .; J: TRBJ2-1; size: .; DNA: TGCAGCGTTGGAGGGATAGGGGTCTACAATGAGCAGTTCTTC; CDR3: CSVGGIGVYNEQFF
V: TRBV5-1; D: .; J: TRBJ2-1; size: .; DNA: TGCGCCAGCAGCTTGGACGACAGCTACAATGAGCAGTTCTTC; CDR3: CASSLDDSYNEQFF
V: TRBV7-6; D: .; J: TRBJ2-6; size: .; DNA: TGTGCCAGCAGCTCCCATAAGGACGACTCTGGGGCCAACGTCCTGACTTTC; CDR3: CASSSHKDDSGANVLTF
V: TRBV5-5; D: .; J: TRBJ1-2; size: .; DNA: TGTGCCAGCAACTCCGACACCCTCTATGGCTACACCTTC; CDR3: CASNSDTLYGYTF
V: TRBV5-4; D: .; J: TRBJ2-2; size: .; DNA: TGTGCCAGCAGCTTGGGAAGTAACCCCGGGGAGCTGTTTTTT; CDR3: CASSLGSNPGELFF
V: TRBV19; D: TRBD1; J: TRBJ1-2; size: few; DNA: TGTGCCAGTAGCCTGACAGGGGGCGGCGGCTACACCTTC; CDR3: CASSLTGGGGYTF
V: TRBV5-4; D: .; J: TRBJ2-7; size: .; DNA: TGTGCCAGCAGGGAGGAGAGGCCCCCCTACGAGCAGTACTTC; CDR3: CASREERPPYEQYF
V: TRBV2; D: TRBD1; J: TRBJ1-4; size: .; DNA: TGTGCCAGCAGCCACGGGACAGGGGGAAATACCGAAAAACTGTTTTTT; CDR3: CASSHGTGGNTEKLFF
V: TRBV9; D: .; J: TRBJ2-7; size: once; DNA: TGTGCCAGCAGCGTTGAAAGGGGTTCCTACGAGCAGTACTTC; CDR3: CASSVERGSYEQYF
V: TRBV6-4; D: .; J: TRBJ1-1; size: .; DNA: TGTGCCAGCAGTGACGCTAGGGGGAAGCATTTCTTT; CDR3: CASSDARGKHFF
V: TRBV5-4; D: .; J: TRBJ2-7; size: .; DNA: TGTGCCAGCAGCTTGGACAGGGACGGCTACGAGCAGTACTTC; CDR3: CASSLDRDGYEQYF
V: TRBV5-1; D: .; J: TRBJ1-2; size: .; DNA: TGCGCCAGCAGCTTGGGCAACACTAACTATGGCTACACCTTC; CDR3: CASSLGNTNYGYTF
V: TRBV6-5; D: .; J: TRBJ1-3; size: .; DNA: TGTGCCAGCAGTTCCCGGTCAGGCCCACGGAACACCATATATTTT; CDR3: CASSSRSGPRNTIYF
V: TRBV7-9; D: TRBD1; J: TRBJ1-4; size: .; DNA: TGTGCCAGCAGCTTCTCACCGGGACAGGGCGGTGAAAAACTGTTTTTT; CDR3: CASSFSPGQGGEKLFF
V: TRBV5-6; D: TRBD1; J: TRBJ1-1; size: .; DNA: TGTGCCAGCAGCCCGATTGGGACAGGGGGAGGAAACACTGAAGCTTTCTTT; CDR3: CASSPIGTGGGNTEAFF
V: TRBV4-1; D: TRBD1; J: TRBJ2-7; size: .; DNA: TGCGCCAGCAGCCCGGGACAGGGACCAACCTACGAGCAGTACTTC; CDR3: CASSPGQGPTYEQYF
V: TRBV28; D: .; J: TRBJ2-3; size: once; DNA: TGTGCCAGCAGGCCTACAGGCACAGATACGCAGTATTTT; CDR3: CASRPTGTDTQYF
V: TRBV19; D: .; J: TRBJ1-1; size: .; DNA: TGTGCCAGTGCCCTCCCTTGGGGACGTCGGACTGAAGCTTTCTTT; CDR3: CASALPWGRRTEAFF
V: TRBV10-3; D: TRBD1; J: TRBJ2-2; size: .; DNA: TGTGCCATCAGTGAAGCTTGGGACAGGGCCAGGGTTGGCACCGGGGAGCTGTTTTTT; CDR3: CAISEAWDRARVGTGELFF
V: TRBV6-5; D: .; J: TRBJ2-5; size: .; DNA: TGTGCCAGCACTCCTTCGGGGGGCTCACAAGAGACCCAGTACTTC; CDR3: CASTPSGGSQETQYF
V: TRBV4-1; D: .; J: TRBJ2-7; size: once; DNA: TGCGCCAGCAGCCCGTTAGCGGGACAGATGGACTACGAGCAGTACTTC; CDR3: CASSPLAGQMDYEQYF
V: TRBV5-4; D: .; J: TRBJ2-1; size: .; DNA: TGTGCCAGCAGCTCCAGACAATCCTACAATGAGCAGTTCTTC; CDR3: CASSSRQSYNEQFF
V: TRBV28; D: .; J: TRBJ2-5; size: once; DNA: TGTGCCAGCAGTTTCGACGAGACCCTCCAAGAGACCCAGTACTTC; CDR3: CASSFDETLQETQYF